Presented here are 32 T cell receptor beta chains from one specimen sequenced in a study of post-analysis software for immune sequencing data. Notes on the study in general: There were a few TRBV segments more frequent in patients than controls, and TRBV5-6, TRBV5-1 and TRBV20-1 were among them.

Their recognized antigens are unknown. Unique molecular identifiers tagged the TCR beta cDNA libraries. TCRdb used MiXCR to reprocess the PCR reads, holding one entry per CDR3 protein. Among 740,000 or so distinct CDR3 sequences, about 50% were seen once, and the ten largest hold approximately 4.5%. Sample: blood. The receptors come from a girl aged 10 to 17 with multiple sclerosis.

The gene calls are TRBV6-2 or TRBV6-3 and TRBJ1-1; no firm D call. V gave up 3 bases and J gave up 0 bases, with 14 bases separating them. Germline CDR1 and CDR2: MNHEY and SVGEGT. The CDR3 is made up of 16 amino acids. The CDR3 DNA reads as TGTGCCAGCAGTTATCGATACGTTGGTATGAACACTGAAGCTTTCTTT. Translated: CASSYRYVGMNTEAFF.

The chain has TRBV5-5 and TRBJ2-1; 9 nucleotides agree with TRBD2. This CDR3 contains 15 residues. Germline V gene data show CDR1 as SGHKS and CDR2 as YYEKEE (reference sequence). V shed 2 bases and J 3 bases; nucleotides not matched to a gene: 3. CDR3 DNA sequence: TGTGCCAGCAGCTTTAGCGGGGGTCTCTACAATGAGCAGTTCTTC. It encodes CASSFSGGLYNEQFF.

This clonotype was picked up a small number of times. The V and J genes are TRBV5-1 and TRBJ1-1; 12 bases agree with TRBD1. Germline CDR1 is SGHRS and CDR2 is YFSETQ. Losses at the gene ends were 2 bases for V and 2 bases for J; bases not matched to a gene: 16. This CDR3 has 20 residues. This CDR3 reads CASSLDRMGQGARFNTEAFF. CDR3 nucleotides: TGCGCCAGCAGCTTAGACAGAATGGGACAGGGGGCGAGGTTCAACACTGAAGCTTTCTTT. The full variable domain, completed using reference TRBV5-1 and TRBJ1-1, is KAGVTQTPRYLIKTRGQQVTLSCSPISGHRSVSWYQQTPGQGLQFLFEYFSETQRNKGNFPGRFSGRQFSNSRSEMNVSTLELGDSALYLCASSLDRMGQGARFNTEAFFGQGTRLTVV.

The gene calls are TRBV9 and TRBJ2-5; possibly TRBD1 for D (6 bases). The J call may be mistaken, given a closer DNA end match to TRBJ2-7. CDR1 SGDLS and CDR2 YYNGEE come from the germline V gene. This CDR3 contains 13 residues. Written as DNA, the CDR3 is TGTGCCAGCAGCTCCCGACAGGCAGGCGAGCAGTACTTC. It yields the protein CASSSRQAGEQYF.

This chain joins TRBV5-1 and TRBJ2-2; possible D gene TRBD1, 6 bases. CDR3 length equals 15 residues. Trimming stripped 0 bases from V and 3 bases from J, with 9 bases between. In germline, CDR1 is SGHRS, CDR2 YFSETQ. The CDR3 nucleotides read TGCGCCAGCAGCTTGGCCAACAGGGACACCGGGGAGCTGTTTTTT. Translated: CASSLANRDTGELFF. The variable domain in full, completed from reference TRBV5-1 and TRBJ2-2, reads KAGVTQTPRYLIKTRGQQVTLSCSPISGHRSVSWYQQTPGQGLQFLFEYFSETQRNKGNFPGRFSGRQFSNSRSEMNVSTLELGDSALYLCASSLANRDTGELFFGEGSRLTVL.

This clonotype was counted between two and nine times. The chain combines TRBV5-1 with TRBJ2-1; 7 bases line up with TRBD1. In germline, CDR1 is SGHRS, CDR2 YFSETQ. The CDR3 has 14 amino acids. With V trimmed by 7 bases and J by 10 bases, 14 bases remained unmatched. The chain's CDR3 is CASGAGGLGSEQFF. The CDR3, as DNA: TGCGCCAGCGGAGCAGGGGGTCTCGGCTCGGAGCAGTTCTTC.

The chain uses TRBV4-1 and TRBJ2-5; 7 nucleotides match TRBD1. The better agreement between TRBJ2-7 and the DNA end casts doubt on the J call. The CDR3 sequence is 16 residues long. Germline V gene data show CDR1 as MGHRA and CDR2 as YSYEKL. The CDR3 nucleotides are TGCGCCAGCAGCCAAGTTCACGGGACAGCCTCCTACGAGCAGTACTTC. This gives the protein CASSQVHGTASYEQYF.

The chain joins TRBV7-9 to TRBJ2-5; 10 bases agree with TRBD1. Germline loops: CDR1 SEHNR, CDR2 FQNEAQ (reference sequence). CDR3 length: 14 amino acids. With V trimmed by 5 bases and J by 11 bases, 11 bases remained unmatched. The CDR3: CASSRGQGILEQYF. The CDR3 nucleotides are TGTGCCAGCAGCCGGGGACAGGGGATTTTGGAGCAGTACTTC.

This chain uses TRBV29-1 with TRBJ2-1; the D gene is possibly TRBD2 (6 bases). Germline V gene lookup returns CDR1 SQVTM and CDR2 ANQGSEA. The CDR3 length is 14 residues. Trimming shortened V by 6 bases and J by 7 bases, and 19 bases separated the two germline ends. The CDR3 here is CSVAGLQVWNEQFF. Written as DNA, the CDR3 is TGCAGCGTGGCGGGACTCCAAGTGTGGAATGAGCAGTTCTTC.

The V and J genes are TRBV29-1 and TRBJ1-1, with TRBD1 as a possible D gene (5 bases). V was clipped by 5 bases and J by 0 bases, with 13 bases between them. The CDR3 length is 14 residues. Looked up from germline, CDR1 is SQVTM and CDR2 is ANQGSEA. The CDR3 loop is CSVSRGLLNTEAFF. The CDR3 DNA is TGCAGCGTTTCCCGGGGACTTCTGAACACTGAAGCTTTCTTT. Supplemented by reference TRBV29-1 and TRBJ1-1, the full variable domain reads SAVISQKPSRDICQRGTSLTIQCQVDSQVTMMFWYRQQPGQSLTLIATANQGSEATYESGFVIDKFPISRPNLTFSTLTVSNMSPEDSSIYLCSVSRGLLNTEAFFGQGTRLTVV.

The chain joins TRBV29-1 to TRBJ1-2; 7 bases match TRBD1. The CDR3 runs 16 residues. V lost 4 bases, J lost 3 bases, and 14 bases stayed unmatched. Germline V gene data show CDR1 as SQVTM and CDR2 as ANQGSEA. The CDR3 spells CSVGDPGRGQDYGYTF. In DNA, the CDR3 is TGCAGCGTTGGGGACCCGGGTAGGGGGCAAGACTATGGCTACACCTTC.

This clonotype appeared once. This chain uses TRBV7-8 with TRBJ2-4; no firm D call. The closer fit of TRBJ2-7 to the DNA end suggests the J call may be wrong. Looked up from germline, CDR1 is SGHVS and CDR2 is FQNEAQ. The CDR3 extends over 15 amino acids. The CDR3 sequence is CASSLVGSRAYEQYF. The CDR3 DNA reads as TGTGCCAGCAGCTTAGTGGGATCACGCGCCTACGAGCAGTACTTC.

The chain combines TRBV5-5 with TRBJ2-4, with TRBD2 identical over 7 bases. Trimming removed 0 bases from V and 2 bases from J; junction bases left unmatched: 17. The CDR3 consists of 20 residues. Germline CDR1 SGHKS, CDR2 YYEKEE (reference sequence). In DNA form, the CDR3 reads TGTGCCAGCAGCTTGGGGGGGGGTTCTCTTCCTTACGGGACCAAAAACATTCAGTACTTC. This sequence encodes CASSLGGGSLPYGTKNIQYF.

The genes are TRBV12-3 or TRBV12-4 and TRBJ2-1; D is undetermined. The CDR3 consists of 13 residues. Trimming removed 2 bases from V and 4 bases from J, with 6 bases in between. In DNA, the CDR3 is TGTGCCAGCAGTTTACCACAGTACAATGAGCAGTTCTTC. It yields the protein CASSLPQYNEQFF.

This clonotype was observed a few times. The V gene is TRBV20-1, the J gene TRBJ2-3; D possibly corresponds to TRBD1 (5 bases). CDR1 DFQATT and CDR2 SNEGSKA come from the germline V gene (reference sequence). The CDR3 totals 14 residues. Trimming left V 3 bases short and J 0 bases short, with 10 bases between. This CDR3 is CSARDTASTDTQYF. The CDR3 DNA reads as TGCAGTGCTAGGGACACCGCTAGCACAGATACGCAGTATTTT.

The table lists this clonotype with a few counts. The rearrangement joins TRBV12-3 or TRBV12-4 to TRBJ2-1, with 7 bases matching TRBD1. The J segment lost 5 bases and the V segment lost 1 base, leaving 11 bases of the junction unmatched. The CDR3 length is 17 residues. The chain's CDR3 is CASSLGKGQLENNEQFF. In nucleotides, the CDR3 is TGTGCCAGCAGTTTAGGGAAGGGACAGTTGGAAAACAATGAGCAGTTCTTC.

This clonotype occurred a few times. The chain recombines TRBV9 with TRBJ2-2; D is unresolved. The V end was cut by 0 bases, the J end by 5 bases, with 2 bases between. Germline-derived CDR1 and CDR2 are SGDLS and YYNGEE. The CDR3 has 12 residues. CDR3 sequence: CASSVATGELFF. CDR3 coding DNA: TGTGCCAGCAGCGTAGCGACCGGGGAGCTGTTTTTT.

The V and J genes are TRBV6-5 and TRBJ2-3; perhaps TRBD2 as D (7 bases). Germline-derived CDR1 and CDR2 are MNHEY and SVGAGI. CDR3 length equals 15 residues. Trimming stripped 6 bases from V and 2 bases from J, with 15 bases between. CDR3 amino acids: CASSLEGGITDTQYF. As DNA, the CDR3 is TGTGCCAGCAGCCTCGAGGGGGGGATCACAGATACGCAGTATTTT.

This clonotype turned up a few times. The CDR3 is CATSSPGQGYEQYF. The CDR3 DNA reads TGTGCCACCAGCTCTCCGGGACAGGGCTACGAGCAGTACTTC. V gene TRBV15 combines with J gene TRBJ2-7; 9 bases match TRBD1. V dropped 5 bases and J dropped 3; count of bases not matched to a gene: 5. The CDR3 contains 14 residues. Germline CDR1 and CDR2: LNHNV and YYDKDF (reference sequence). The full variable domain, completed using reference TRBV15 and TRBJ2-7, is DAMVIQNPRYQVTQFGKPVTLSCSQTLNHNVMYWYQQKSSQAPKLLFHYYDKDFNNEADTPDNFQSRRPNTSFCFLDIRSPGLGDTAMYLCATSSPGQGYEQYFGPGTRLTVT.

The J gene is TRBJ2-7, the V gene TRBV20-1; D gene unclear. Trimming stripped 4 bases from V and 3 bases from J, with 10 bases between. In germline, CDR1 is DFQATT, CDR2 SNEGSKA (reference sequence). CDR3 length: 12 amino acids. CDR3 amino acids: CSAKVIGYEQYF. CDR3 DNA sequence: TGCAGTGCTAAGGTAATTGGCTACGAGCAGTACTTC.

In the case of this clonotype: A junction end diverges from the germline sequence, so it may reflect a read error. J is TRBJ2-7 and V is TRBV5-1; 9 bases line up with TRBD1. CDR1 is SGHRS, CDR2 YFSETQ, per germline. The CDR3 spans 16 residues. CDR3 sequence (DNA): TGCGCCAGCGGCTTTCGAACGGGACAGGGCTCCTACGAGCAGTACTTC. Translated, it gives CASGFRTGQGSYEQYF. Combining the CDR3 with reference TRBV5-1 and TRBJ2-7 gives the whole variable domain KAGVTQTPRYLIKTRGQQVTLSCSPISGHRSVSWYQQTPGQGLQFLFEYFSETQRNKGNFPGRFSGRQFSNSRSEMNVSTLELGDSALYLCASGFRTGQGSYEQYFGPGTRLTVT.

The chain couples TRBV25-1 to TRBJ1-1; the D is unclear. Germline V gene data show CDR1 as MGHDK and CDR2 as SYGVNS. The CDR3 runs 12 residues. Trimming took 8 bases from V and 6 from J, leaving 13 bases between them. The CDR3 DNA is TGTGCCAGCGGGAGTAGGTCCGCTGAAGCTTTCTTT. Residues: CASGSRSAEAFF.

The chain recombines TRBV29-1 with TRBJ2-7; possible D gene TRBD1, 6 bases. Germline loops: CDR1 SQVTM, CDR2 ANQGSEA. This CDR3 has 15 residues. The germline V and J ends were trimmed by 7 bases and 0 bases, with 19 bases remaining between them. The CDR3 DNA is TGCAGCGCAGAGACCGGGACAATTAGCTCCTACGAGCAGTACTTC. It codes for CSAETGTISSYEQYF.

The rearrangement links TRBV28 to TRBJ2-5, with 11 bases that match TRBD2. This CDR3 has 17 amino acids. The V and J ends lost 6 bases and 4 bases, in that order; junction bases with no gene match: 13. Germline values: CDR1 MDHEN, CDR2 SYDVKM. CDR3 sequence reads: CASSQWASGRSTETQYF. In DNA, the CDR3 is TGTGCCAGCAGCCAATGGGCTAGCGGGAGGTCGACAGAGACCCAGTACTTC.

The gene calls are TRBV7-2 and TRBJ2-1; 9 bases map to TRBD2. V lost 1 base to trimming and J lost 4 bases; unmatched junction nucleotides: 5. Germline V gives CDR1 SGHTA, CDR2 FQGNSA. The CDR3 extends over 16 amino acids. The CDR3 region has the DNA TGTGCCAGCAGCTTAGTAGGGCTAGCGGGGTACAATGAGCAGTTCTTC. It encodes CASSLVGLAGYNEQFF. The whole variable domain, filled in from reference TRBV7-2 and TRBJ2-1, reads GAGVSQSPSNKVTEKGKDVELRCDPISGHTALYWYRQSLGQGLEFLIYFQGNSAPDKSGLPSDRFSAERTGGSVSTLTIQRTQQEDSAVYLCASSLVGLAGYNEQFFGPGTRLTVL.

The chain employs TRBV29-1 and TRBJ1-1; no clear D gene. V was pared by 2 bases and J by 5 bases, with 12 bases between. This CDR3 is 13 amino acids long. Germline loops: CDR1 SQVTM, CDR2 ANQGSEA. The CDR3 DNA reads TGCAGCGTTGAATGGGAGAGGCGGACTGAAGCTTTCTTT. The encoded protein is CSVEWERRTEAFF.

The chain has TRBV12-5 and TRBJ2-5; no clear D. The ends were cut back, 0 bases at V and 11 bases at J, with 19 bases in the middle. The CDR3 sequence is 15 residues long. Germline lookup yields CDR1 LGHNT and CDR2 FRNRAP. The CDR3 region is CASGLVHSPPEEQYF. The CDR3 DNA is TGTGCTAGTGGTTTGGTACACAGCCCGCCTGAGGAGCAGTACTTC.

This chain connects TRBV6-2 or TRBV6-3 to TRBJ2-3; D might be TRBD2 (5 bases). With 2 bases removed from V and 7 bases from J, the gap between germline ends came to 7 bases. The CDR3 runs to 12 residues. Germline V gene sequence: CDR1 MNHEY, CDR2 SVGEGT. For the CDR3, the DNA is TGTGCCAGCAGTTACCCCGGGAATACGCAGTATTTT. Encoded protein: CASSYPGNTQYF.

The rearrangement uses TRBV7-9 and TRBJ2-7; no firm D call. The germline CDR1 and CDR2 sequences are SEHNR and FQNEAQ (reference sequence). V lost 5 bases and J lost 5, with 7 bases in between. This CDR3 is built from 11 residues. The CDR3 loop is CASSTLDEQYF. The CDR3 region has the DNA TGTGCCAGCAGCACATTGGACGAGCAGTACTTC.

The sample holds one count of this clonotype. The chain joins TRBV5-1 to TRBJ2-7, with D tentatively TRBD1 (5 bases). Germline CDR1 reads SGHRS; CDR2 reads YFSETQ. The length of the CDR3 is 14 residues. The germline V and J ends were trimmed by 3 bases and 3 bases, with 13 bases remaining between them. CDR3 sequence: CASSSSQGLYEQYF. The CDR3 DNA follows: TGCGCCAGCAGCTCGTCGCAGGGCCTCTACGAGCAGTACTTC.

J is TRBJ2-7 and V is TRBV29-1; the D gene is possibly TRBD1 (5 bases). Trimming pared 2 bases from V and 4 bases from J, leaving 12 bases between. Looked up from germline, CDR1 is SQVTM and CDR2 is ANQGSEA. The CDR3 totals 13 residues. The CDR3 is CSVELGQPYEQYF. CDR3 coding DNA: TGCAGCGTTGAATTAGGACAACCATACGAGCAGTACTTC.

The chain recombines TRBV20-1 with TRBJ2-1; D is unclear. Germline V gives CDR1 DFQATT, CDR2 SNEGSKA (reference sequence). This CDR3 has 14 residues. The germline V and J ends were trimmed by 3 bases and 10 bases, with 19 bases remaining between them. The CDR3 region is CSARDDSRPLEQFF. CDR3 bases: TGCAGTGCTAGGGACGATTCTAGGCCACTCGAGCAGTTCTTC.